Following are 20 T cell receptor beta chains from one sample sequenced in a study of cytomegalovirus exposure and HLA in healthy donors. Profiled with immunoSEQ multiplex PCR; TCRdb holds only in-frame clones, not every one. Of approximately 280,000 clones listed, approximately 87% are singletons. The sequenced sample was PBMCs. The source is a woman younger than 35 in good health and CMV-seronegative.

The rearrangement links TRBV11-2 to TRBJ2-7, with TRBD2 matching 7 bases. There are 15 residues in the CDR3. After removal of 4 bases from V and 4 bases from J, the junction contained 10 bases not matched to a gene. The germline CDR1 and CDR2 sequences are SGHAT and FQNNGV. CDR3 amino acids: CASSSRRHGRYEQYF. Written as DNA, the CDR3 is TGTGCCAGCAGCTCGAGGAGACACGGGAGGTACGAGCAGTACTTC.

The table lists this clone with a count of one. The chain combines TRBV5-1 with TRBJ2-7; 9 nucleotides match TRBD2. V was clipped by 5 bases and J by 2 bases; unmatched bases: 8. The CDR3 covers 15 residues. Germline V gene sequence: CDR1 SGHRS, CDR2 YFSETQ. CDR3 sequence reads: CASRDPSGDTYEQYF. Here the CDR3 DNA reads TGCGCCAGCAGGGACCCTAGCGGGGATACCTACGAGCAGTACTTC.

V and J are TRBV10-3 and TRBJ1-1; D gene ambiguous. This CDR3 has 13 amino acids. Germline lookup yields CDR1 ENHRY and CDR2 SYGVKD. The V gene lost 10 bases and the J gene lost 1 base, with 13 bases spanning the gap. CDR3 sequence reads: CASRYDSNTEAFF. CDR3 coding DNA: TGTGCCAGTAGGTACGACTCGAACACTGAAGCTTTCTTT.

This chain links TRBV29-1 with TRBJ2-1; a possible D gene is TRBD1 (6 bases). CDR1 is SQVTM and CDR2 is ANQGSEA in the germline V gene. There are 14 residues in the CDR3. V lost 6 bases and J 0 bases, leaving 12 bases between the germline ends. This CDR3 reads CSVLDRSSYNEQFF. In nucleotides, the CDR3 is TGCAGCGTGCTAGACAGGAGCTCCTACAATGAGCAGTTCTTC.

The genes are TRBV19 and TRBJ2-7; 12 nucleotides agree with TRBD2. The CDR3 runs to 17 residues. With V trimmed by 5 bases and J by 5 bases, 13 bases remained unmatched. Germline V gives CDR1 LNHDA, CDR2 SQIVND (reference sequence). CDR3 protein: CASSPGTSGPPRHEQYF. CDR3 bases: TGTGCCAGTAGTCCAGGGACTAGCGGGCCTCCTCGCCACGAGCAGTACTTC.

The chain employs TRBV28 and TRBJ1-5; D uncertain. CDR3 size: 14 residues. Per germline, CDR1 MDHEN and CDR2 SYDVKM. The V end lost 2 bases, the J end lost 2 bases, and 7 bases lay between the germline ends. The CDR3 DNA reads TGTGCCAGCAGTTTAATTCGGGGCAATCAGCCCCAGCATTTT. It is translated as CASSLIRGNQPQHF.

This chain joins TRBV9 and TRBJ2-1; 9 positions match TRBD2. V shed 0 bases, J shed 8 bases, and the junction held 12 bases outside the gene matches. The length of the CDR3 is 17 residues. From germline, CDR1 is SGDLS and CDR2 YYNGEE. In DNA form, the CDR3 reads TGTGCCAGCAGCGTAGACGGGACTAGCCTGCTCTCCGATGAGCAGTTCTTC. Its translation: CASSVDGTSLLSDEQFF.

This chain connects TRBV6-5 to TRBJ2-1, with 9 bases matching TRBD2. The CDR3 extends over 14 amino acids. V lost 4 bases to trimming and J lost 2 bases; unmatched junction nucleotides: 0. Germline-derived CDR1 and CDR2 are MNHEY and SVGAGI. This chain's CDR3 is CASSLAGAYNEQFF. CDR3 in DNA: TGTGCCAGCAGTTTAGCGGGAGCCTACAATGAGCAGTTCTTC.

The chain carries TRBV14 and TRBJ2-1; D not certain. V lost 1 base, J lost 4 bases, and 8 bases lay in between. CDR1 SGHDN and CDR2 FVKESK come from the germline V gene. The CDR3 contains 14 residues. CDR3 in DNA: TGTGCCAGCAGCCAAGTGTCAGTATACAATGAGCAGTTCTTC. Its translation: CASSQVSVYNEQFF.

The CDR3 sequence is CASSPPSGNYNEQFF. Written as DNA, the CDR3 is TGTGCCAGCTCACCACCTAGCGGGAACTACAATGAGCAGTTCTTC. The chain is built from TRBV18 and TRBJ2-1; 8 positions agree with TRBD2. Germline V CDR1 and CDR2: KGHSH, LQKENI. J lost 3 bases, V lost 0 bases, and 1 base had no gene match. This CDR3 contains 15 residues.

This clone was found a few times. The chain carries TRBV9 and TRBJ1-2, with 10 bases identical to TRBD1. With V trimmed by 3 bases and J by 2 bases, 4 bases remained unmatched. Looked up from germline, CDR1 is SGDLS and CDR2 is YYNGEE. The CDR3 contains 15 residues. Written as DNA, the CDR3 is TGTGCCAGCAGCGGAGGACAGGGGGTCAACTATGGCTACACCTTC. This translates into CASSGGQGVNYGYTF. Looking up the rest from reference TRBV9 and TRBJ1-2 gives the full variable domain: DSGVTQTPKHLITATGQRVTLRCSPRSGDLSVYWYQQSLDQGLQFLIQYYNGEERAKGNILERFSAQQFPDLHSELNLSSLELGDSALYFCASSGGQGVNYGYTFGSGTRLTVV.

CDR3 nucleotides: TGTGCCAGTAGTCCTTACACCCCCTCCTACGAGCAGTACTTC. Translation: CASSPYTPSYEQYF. The rearrangement links TRBV19 to TRBJ2-7, with unresolved D. V shed 5 bases and J shed 0 bases, with 11 bases lying between them. This CDR3 has 14 amino acids. The V gene's germline CDR1 is LNHDA and CDR2 SQIVND (reference sequence). The whole variable domain, remainder taken from reference TRBV19 and TRBJ2-7, is DGGITQSPKYLFRKEGQNVTLSCEQNLNHDAMYWYRQDPGQGLRLIYYSQIVNDFQKGDIAEGYSVSREKKESFPLTVTSAQKNPTAFYLCASSPYTPSYEQYFGPGTRLTVT.

The CDR3 region has the DNA TGTGCCAGCAGTTTATATGGACAGGGTGACGAGCAGTACTTC. Its protein is CASSLYGQGDEQYF. The rearrangement joins TRBV27 to TRBJ2-7; TRBD1 matches 8 bases. Germline V CDR1 and CDR2: MNHEY, SMNVEV (reference sequence). Germline trimming cut 1 base from V and 5 bases from J; bases unmatched to any gene: 4. The CDR3 has 14 residues.

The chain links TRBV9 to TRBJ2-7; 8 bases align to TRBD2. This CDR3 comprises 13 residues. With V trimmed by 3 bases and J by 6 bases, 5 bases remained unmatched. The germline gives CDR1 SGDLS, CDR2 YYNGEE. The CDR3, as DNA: TGTGCCAGCAGCGATGGGACTAGGAGCGAGCAGTACTTC. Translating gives CASSDGTRSEQYF.

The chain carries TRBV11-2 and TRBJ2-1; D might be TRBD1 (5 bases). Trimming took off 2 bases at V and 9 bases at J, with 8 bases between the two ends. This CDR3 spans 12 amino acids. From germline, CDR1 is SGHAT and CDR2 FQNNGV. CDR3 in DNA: TGTGCCAGCAGCTTACAGGGCGGTGAGCAGTTCTTC. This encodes CASSLQGGEQFF.

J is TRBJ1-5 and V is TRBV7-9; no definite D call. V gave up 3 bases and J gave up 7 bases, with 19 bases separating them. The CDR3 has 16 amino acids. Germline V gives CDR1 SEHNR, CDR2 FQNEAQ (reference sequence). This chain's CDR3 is CASSLDWGTVEQPQHF. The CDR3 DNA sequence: TGTGCCAGCAGCTTGGACTGGGGAACGGTAGAACAGCCCCAGCATTTT.

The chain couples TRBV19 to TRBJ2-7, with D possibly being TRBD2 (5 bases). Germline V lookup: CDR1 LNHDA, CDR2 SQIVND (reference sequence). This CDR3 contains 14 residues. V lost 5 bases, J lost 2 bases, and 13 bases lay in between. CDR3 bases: TGTGCCAGTAGTGGGCGGAGGTCAACCTACGAGCAGTACTTC. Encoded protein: CASSGRRSTYEQYF.

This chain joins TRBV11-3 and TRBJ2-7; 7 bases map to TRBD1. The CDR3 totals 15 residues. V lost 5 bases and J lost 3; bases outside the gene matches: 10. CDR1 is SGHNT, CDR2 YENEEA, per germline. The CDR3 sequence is CASSAQGSSDYEQYF. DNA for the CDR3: TGTGCCAGCAGCGCACAGGGGTCATCCGACTACGAGCAGTACTTC.

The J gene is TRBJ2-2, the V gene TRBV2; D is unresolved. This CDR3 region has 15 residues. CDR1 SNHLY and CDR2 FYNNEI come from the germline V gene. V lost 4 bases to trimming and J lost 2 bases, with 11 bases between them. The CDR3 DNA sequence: TGTGCCAGCAGTGGGAGTGGATTTAACACCGGGGAGCTGTTTTTT. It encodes CASSGSGFNTGELFF.

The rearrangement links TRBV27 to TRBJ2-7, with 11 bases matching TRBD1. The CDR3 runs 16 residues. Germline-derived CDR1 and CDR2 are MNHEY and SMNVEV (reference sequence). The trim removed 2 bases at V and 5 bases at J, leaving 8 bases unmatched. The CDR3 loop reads CASSLIPGTGGNEQYF. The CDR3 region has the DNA TGTGCCAGCAGTTTAATACCCGGGACAGGGGGAAACGAGCAGTACTTC.